The clone carrying this TCR beta chain was seen a handful of times. The CDR3 spans 15 residues. Germline V gene data show CDR1 as SGDLS and CDR2 as YYNGEE. V was cut by 1 base and J by 0 bases, with 10 bases left in between. Time point here: blood 2 weeks post-SBRT. Noted treatment: 15 Gy SBRT to primary tumor, nephrectomy 4 weeks later. The patient's renal cell carcinoma had clear cell pathology. This sample was included in a study of radiation and T cells in renal cell carcinoma. Study information: Nephrectomy followed 15 Gy stereotactic body radiation by 4 weeks.

Generated by immunoSEQ multiplex PCR, the TCRdb table keeps only in-frame clones and is missing some. The sample carries some 80,000 clones, 65% to 90% recorded once. The V call is TRBV9, the J call TRBJ1-1, with D unresolved. Sequencing used blood, obtained from a patient whose treatment included radiotherapy and nephrectomy. This receptor was taken from a woman in her forties or fifties with renal cell carcinoma. In DNA form, the CDR3 reads TGTGCCAGCAGCGTATCTCAGTTTCTGAACACTGAAGCTTTCTTT. Protein sequence: CASSVSQFLNTEAFF.